The text below deals with one T cell receptor (beta chain). Authors' analysis steps: Amplification from reference gene primers served as the basis for estimated nucleated cell counts. Here immunoSEQ multiplex PCR was the method, and the copy in TCRdb shows in-frame clones only, minus some. From that table come the V and J calls and clone size; the DNA was used to work out D and trimming. The sample shows approximately 65,000 clones, 80% to 85% of them seen only once. This sample is drawn from a study of blood T cell repertoires in COVID-19. Study background: Nucleic acid was either cDNA or gDNA, and it came from T cells, B-cell-depleted T cells, or PBMCs.

Germline values: CDR1 SGHNT, CDR2 YYREEE (reference sequence). Trimming at V came to 4 bases and at J to 7 bases, leaving 14 bases not matched to a gene. The CDR3 loop spans 16 amino acids. The sequenced sample consisted of peripheral blood. This chain links TRBV5-4 with TRBJ1-2; 9 bases map to TRBD1. This clonotype was obtained from a man older than 75 with acute or convalescent COVID-19. The CDR3 protein is CASSLQGARGAGGYTF. The CDR3 bases are TGTGCCAGCAGCCTACAGGGGGCTAGGGGGGCCGGTGGCTACACCTTC.